This T cell receptor (beta chain) was sequenced in a study of T cell responses to AZD1222 COVID-19 vaccine. Study overall: Pooling was applied to second doses at about 4 or about 12 weeks. Study conclusions and caveats: Vaccine-related CD4 TCRs covered spike, predominating at 160-218 and 743-854. Of the AZD1222 recipients, only five to seven were seropositive at baseline.

V dropped 5 bases and J dropped 5; count of bases not matched to a gene: 11. The CDR3 contains 15 residues. Germline V gene lookup returns CDR1 KGHSH and CDR2 LQKENI. Generated by immunoSEQ multiplex PCR, the TCRdb table keeps only in-frame clones and is missing some. Among under 95,000 clones, 80% to 90% were seen once, and the ten largest hold 15% to 20%. This clone has just one count. No antigen is known for it. This chain joins TRBV18 and TRBJ1-1, with TRBD1 identical over 7 bases. The source material was peripheral blood, sampled on day 0 of AZD1222 vaccination. This TCR was recovered from an adult in good health. The CDR3 DNA reads as TGTGCCAGCTCATCGACAGGGAACGGGTGGACTGAAGCTTTCTTT. This translates into CASSSTGNGWTEAFF.